This TCR beta chain was observed in a study of PD-1 blockade in classical Hodgkin lymphoma. In the study overall: Patients received nivolumab 3 mg/kg intravenously every 2 weeks.

Study findings and constraints: Whereas CD4+ TCR diversity had risen significantly by C4D1, CD8+ TCR diversity had not.

Time point described: cycle 4 day 1 (C4D1), after more than 5 weeks of nivolumab. All trial patients relapsed after autologous stem cell transplantation. Classification of best responses gave complete response, partial response or progressive disease. This clone was seen more than once but under ten times. The antigen remains undetermined. Assay used: immunoSEQ multiplex PCR; TCRdb lists only in-frame clones, some missing. The sample carries more than 40,000 clones, over 75% recorded once. Germline CDR1 reads LNHDA; CDR2 reads SQIVND (reference sequence). V gave up 4 bases and J gave up 7 bases, with 20 bases separating them. The CDR3 is 17 amino acids.

The chain is built from TRBV19 and TRBJ1-6; D remains unclear. The source was peripheral blood mononuclear cells (PBMCs), collected before the fourth cycle of nivolumab. The receptor comes from a human donor with classical Hodgkin lymphoma. CDR3 DNA: TGTGCCAGTAGTAAGTCGCAGGCCCAGTTAGTCAATTCACCCCTCCACTTT. Its protein is CASSKSQAQLVNSPLHF.